The rows below give T cell receptor beta chains drawn from one sample of a study of blood T cell repertoires in COVID-19. Profiling relied on immunoSEQ multiplex PCR, and the TCRdb table lists in-frame clones only, not all of them. The sample yields about 210,000 clones, around 82% seen once. Sequencing used peripheral blood. The receptor set was obtained from a woman in her 70s with acute or convalescent COVID-19. CDR3s include the opening cysteine and the closing phenylalanine or tryptophan. The order of the fields is D gene, J gene, V gene, clone size, CDR3 DNA, CDR3 protein. D genes are given only for firm matches. Where a row states a size, it is once, few, many or the class of an expanded clone; other rows omit it.

d_call: -; j_call: TRBJ2-3; v_call: TRBV19; clone_size: -; cdr3_nt: TGTGCCAGTAGTATTGGCCGGCTAGTCAGCACAGATACGCAGTATTTT; cdr3_aa: CASSIGRLVSTDTQYF
d_call: -; j_call: TRBJ1-5; v_call: TRBV5-1; clone_size: -; cdr3_nt: TGCGCCAGCAGGGAACAGGGCAATCAGCCCCAGCATTTT; cdr3_aa: CASREQGNQPQHF
d_call: -; j_call: TRBJ1-5; v_call: TRBV6-1; clone_size: -; cdr3_nt: TGTGCCAGCAGTGAGGGGAGAAACAATCAGCCCCAGCATTTT; cdr3_aa: CASSEGRNNQPQHF
d_call: TRBD1; j_call: TRBJ1-6; v_call: TRBV5-1; clone_size: -; cdr3_nt: TGCGCCAGCAGCTTGATCGACAGGGGGCTTAATTCACCCCTCCACTTT; cdr3_aa: CASSLIDRGLNSPLHF
d_call: -; j_call: TRBJ2-1; v_call: TRBV24-1; clone_size: once; cdr3_nt: TGTGCCACCAGTGACTCACAGTTCGGGCAGTTCTTC; cdr3_aa: CATSDSQFGQFF
d_call: -; j_call: TRBJ2-5; v_call: TRBV4-1; clone_size: -; cdr3_nt: TGCGCCAGCAGCCAATTGGCAGGGGGGAACCAAGAGACCCAGTACTTC; cdr3_aa: CASSQLAGGNQETQYF
d_call: TRBD2; j_call: TRBJ2-7; v_call: TRBV10-2; clone_size: -; cdr3_nt: TGCGCCAGCATCTTAGCGGGGGAGCCCTACGAGCAGTACTTC; cdr3_aa: CASILAGEPYEQYF
d_call: -; j_call: TRBJ2-5; v_call: TRBV2; clone_size: -; cdr3_nt: TGTGCCAGCAGTGTAGGGGAAGGAGAGACCCAGTACTTC; cdr3_aa: CASSVGEGETQYF
d_call: TRBD1; j_call: TRBJ2-1; v_call: TRBV29-1; clone_size: few; cdr3_nt: TGCAGCGTATTACAGGGGGCAGGGGAGCAGTTCTTC; cdr3_aa: CSVLQGAGEQFF
d_call: -; j_call: TRBJ1-5; v_call: TRBV6-6; clone_size: -; cdr3_nt: TGTGCCAGCAGCCCGCACCCAGACCTAGGGAGTCAGCCCCAGCATTTT; cdr3_aa: CASSPHPDLGSQPQHF
d_call: -; j_call: TRBJ2-3; v_call: TRBV2; clone_size: -; cdr3_nt: TGTGCCAGCAGGAGGGAAAACACAGATACGCAGTATTTT; cdr3_aa: CASRRENTDTQYF
d_call: -; j_call: TRBJ2-2; v_call: TRBV5-8; clone_size: -; cdr3_nt: TGTGCCAGCAGCTCCCGGGTCTTTCTTAACACCGGGGAGCTGTTTTTT; cdr3_aa: CASSSRVFLNTGELFF
d_call: TRBD1; j_call: TRBJ2-2; v_call: TRBV7-2; clone_size: -; cdr3_nt: TGTGCCAGCAGCTCCCCAGGGGGTACCGGGGAGCTGTTTTTT; cdr3_aa: CASSSPGGTGELFF
d_call: TRBD1; j_call: TRBJ2-7; v_call: TRBV20-1; clone_size: -; cdr3_nt: TGCAGTGCTAGTACAGGGGGGTCCTACGAGCAGTACTTC; cdr3_aa: CSASTGGSYEQYF
d_call: TRBD1; j_call: TRBJ2-5; v_call: TRBV6-2/TRBV6-3; clone_size: -; cdr3_nt: TGTGCCAGCAGTAATCCCTCCGGGACAGGTCCCCAAGAGACCCAGTACTTC; cdr3_aa: CASSNPSGTGPQETQYF
d_call: TRBD2; j_call: TRBJ2-3; v_call: TRBV29-1; clone_size: once; cdr3_nt: TGCAGCGTTGAAGGAGGACTAGGCGGCACAGATACGCAGTATTTT; cdr3_aa: CSVEGGLGGTDTQYF
d_call: TRBD2; j_call: TRBJ2-6; v_call: TRBV15; clone_size: -; cdr3_nt: TGTGCCACCAGCAGAGATTCGTTAAGAACTAGCGGGGGATCTGGGGCCAACGTCCTGACTTTC; cdr3_aa: CATSRDSLRTSGGSGANVLTF
d_call: TRBD1; j_call: TRBJ2-7; v_call: TRBV24-1; clone_size: -; cdr3_nt: TGTGCCACCAGTCCAGGACAGGCCTTCTCCTACGAGCAGTACTTC; cdr3_aa: CATSPGQAFSYEQYF
d_call: -; j_call: TRBJ2-2; v_call: TRBV30; clone_size: -; cdr3_nt: TGTGCCTGGAGTTTGCAATCGGCGGGCACCGGGGAGCTGTTTTTT; cdr3_aa: CAWSLQSAGTGELFF
d_call: TRBD2; j_call: TRBJ2-5; v_call: TRBV9; clone_size: -; cdr3_nt: TGTGCCAGCAGCGCTGGACTAGCGGGGGGTACATCAGAGACCCAGTACTTC; cdr3_aa: CASSAGLAGGTSETQYF
d_call: -; j_call: TRBJ1-4; v_call: TRBV5-1; clone_size: -; cdr3_nt: TGCGCCAGCAGCCTCGACTTTGTAGGGGCCAATGAAAAACTGTTTTTT; cdr3_aa: CASSLDFVGANEKLFF
d_call: TRBD2; j_call: TRBJ2-3; v_call: TRBV9; clone_size: -; cdr3_nt: TGTGCCAGCAGCGGTGGAGGCGGGAGGACAGATACGCAGTATTTT; cdr3_aa: CASSGGGGRTDTQYF
d_call: TRBD2; j_call: TRBJ2-5; v_call: TRBV4-1; clone_size: -; cdr3_nt: TGCGCCAGCAGCCAAGGCGGAACTAGCGGGAGGATTAATTGGACCCAGTACTTC; cdr3_aa: CASSQGGTSGRINWTQYF
d_call: -; j_call: TRBJ2-7; v_call: TRBV10-2; clone_size: few; cdr3_nt: TGCGCCAGCAGGGATGACAGGACCAACTCCTACGAGCAGTACTTC; cdr3_aa: CASRDDRTNSYEQYF
d_call: TRBD1; j_call: TRBJ1-1; v_call: TRBV24-1; clone_size: -; cdr3_nt: TGTGCCACCAGTGATAACAGGGGGCACAGAGCTTTCTTT; cdr3_aa: CATSDNRGHRAFF
d_call: TRBD1; j_call: TRBJ2-3; v_call: TRBV5-8; clone_size: -; cdr3_nt: TGTGCCAGCAGCTCTCGGACAGGGGGCGTAGATACGCAGTATTTT; cdr3_aa: CASSSRTGGVDTQYF
d_call: TRBD2; j_call: TRBJ2-3; v_call: TRBV6-6; clone_size: -; cdr3_nt: TGTGCCAGCAGTCTCCAAAGCGGGGGGGTCTCTCTGGCGCAGTATTTT; cdr3_aa: CASSLQSGGVSLAQYF
d_call: TRBD1; j_call: TRBJ1-4; v_call: TRBV18; clone_size: -; cdr3_nt: TGTGCCAGCTCGATTGACAGGGGGCGAGAAAAACTGTTTTTT; cdr3_aa: CASSIDRGREKLFF
d_call: -; j_call: TRBJ2-7; v_call: TRBV6-2/TRBV6-3; clone_size: -; cdr3_nt: TGTGCCAGCAGTTCCCCCCGGGATGGATTTAACGAGCAGTACTTC; cdr3_aa: CASSSPRDGFNEQYF
d_call: TRBD1; j_call: TRBJ1-3; v_call: TRBV28; clone_size: -; cdr3_nt: TGTGCCAGCAGTGACCGCGGACAGGGAAGAAACACCATATATTTT; cdr3_aa: CASSDRGQGRNTIYF
d_call: -; j_call: TRBJ2-3; v_call: TRBV7-8; clone_size: -; cdr3_nt: TGTGCCAGCAGCTTAGGAACTAGCACAGATACGCAGTATTTT; cdr3_aa: CASSLGTSTDTQYF
d_call: TRBD2; j_call: TRBJ2-7; v_call: TRBV10-3; clone_size: -; cdr3_nt: TGTGCCATCGGACTAGCGGGGAATTACGAGCAGTACTTC; cdr3_aa: CAIGLAGNYEQYF
d_call: -; j_call: TRBJ2-7; v_call: TRBV19; clone_size: -; cdr3_nt: TGTGCCAGTGAGGGGGAGGGTGAGGAGCAGTACTTC; cdr3_aa: CASEGEGEEQYF
d_call: TRBD2; j_call: TRBJ2-3; v_call: TRBV7-2; clone_size: -; cdr3_nt: TGTGCCAGCAGCCCCAGCGGGGGACGCACAGATACGCAGTATTTT; cdr3_aa: CASSPSGGRTDTQYF
d_call: -; j_call: TRBJ1-2; v_call: TRBV11-2; clone_size: -; cdr3_nt: TGTGCCAGCAGCTTCGGGGATTTAGGCTACACCTTC; cdr3_aa: CASSFGDLGYTF
d_call: -; j_call: TRBJ2-3; v_call: TRBV5-1; clone_size: -; cdr3_nt: TGCGCCAGCAGCTTGGTGGAACGGGAACCAGATACGCAGTATTTT; cdr3_aa: CASSLVEREPDTQYF
d_call: TRBD1; j_call: TRBJ2-7; v_call: TRBV6-2/TRBV6-3; clone_size: -; cdr3_nt: TGTGCCAGCAGTGACAGGGGGCGCGACTACGAGCAGTACTTC; cdr3_aa: CASSDRGRDYEQYF
d_call: TRBD1; j_call: TRBJ2-2; v_call: TRBV6-2/TRBV6-3; clone_size: -; cdr3_nt: TGTGCCAGCAGTTACTATGGGACAGGGGGCACCGGGGAGCTGTTTTTT; cdr3_aa: CASSYYGTGGTGELFF
d_call: TRBD2; j_call: TRBJ2-3; v_call: TRBV5-5; clone_size: -; cdr3_nt: TGTGCCAGCAGCTTCGCGGGGGGGCCAGATACGCAGTATTTT; cdr3_aa: CASSFAGGPDTQYF
d_call: TRBD1; j_call: TRBJ1-2; v_call: TRBV7-8; clone_size: -; cdr3_nt: TGTGCCAGCAGCGCCACGGGACAGGGGAGGAGGTATGGCTACACCTTC; cdr3_aa: CASSATGQGRRYGYTF
d_call: -; j_call: TRBJ2-3; v_call: TRBV18; clone_size: -; cdr3_nt: TGTGCCAGCTCACCCCCAATTATGAACCGCCAGAGCACAGATACGCAGTATTTT; cdr3_aa: CASSPPIMNRQSTDTQYF
d_call: -; j_call: TRBJ1-4; v_call: TRBV5-1; clone_size: few; cdr3_nt: TGCGCCAGCAGCTTGGGTAGGGGGAATGAAAAACTGTTTTTT; cdr3_aa: CASSLGRGNEKLFF
d_call: -; j_call: TRBJ2-3; v_call: TRBV19; clone_size: -; cdr3_nt: TGTGCCAGTAGTGCCCTCAGGCAGGGGGGACCAGATACGCAGTATTTT; cdr3_aa: CASSALRQGGPDTQYF
d_call: -; j_call: TRBJ2-5; v_call: TRBV4-1; clone_size: -; cdr3_nt: TGCGCCAGCAGCCAAGATTGGGGGGGGGCAGTGGAGACCCAGTACTTC; cdr3_aa: CASSQDWGGAVETQYF
d_call: -; j_call: TRBJ2-5; v_call: TRBV5-4; clone_size: -; cdr3_nt: TGTGCCAGCAGCTTGGCGGGTAACCAAGAGACCCAGTACTTC; cdr3_aa: CASSLAGNQETQYF
d_call: TRBD1; j_call: TRBJ2-7; v_call: TRBV6-5; clone_size: -; cdr3_nt: TGTGCCAGCAGCAAAACAGGGGCCGCCTACTACGAGCAGTACTTC; cdr3_aa: CASSKTGAAYYEQYF
d_call: TRBD1; j_call: TRBJ1-4; v_call: TRBV7-2; clone_size: -; cdr3_nt: TGTGCCAGCACTGGGACAGGGAACGAAAAACTGTTTTTT; cdr3_aa: CASTGTGNEKLFF
d_call: -; j_call: TRBJ2-2; v_call: TRBV7-8; clone_size: -; cdr3_nt: TGTGCCAGCAGCCTCACAGCGGCCGGGGAGCTGTTTTTT; cdr3_aa: CASSLTAAGELFF